This TCR beta chain was identified in a study of CD8 T cells in Susac syndrome (dated by TCRdb to between 2017 and 2020). For the wider study: Repertoire sequencing was used to test whether CD8+ T cell activation and differentiation in Susac syndrome was antigen driven. The clonality of the CD8+ T cell repertoire was compared across about 12 healthy donors, roughly 14 Susac syndrome patients and under 17 multiple sclerosis patients. General conclusions and limits of the study: The study acknowledged that relatively few individuals were included in the TCR sequencing and HLA analysis.

High-throughput TCR beta sequencing profiled peripheral blood CD8+ and CD4+ T cells from healthy donors, Susac syndrome patients and multiple sclerosis patients. Healthy donors were age- and sex-matched controls. Bulk CD8+ and CD4+ T cells were purified magnetically by negative isolation, whereas CD8+ TEMRA cells were enriched by FACS. Blood was collected in EDTA tubes and processed within 24 hours, with PBMCs isolated through density gradient centrifugation. PBMCs intended for TCR sequencing were cryopreserved in liquid nitrogen and were subsequently thawed in a 37 degrees C water bath. The sorted or isolated CD4+, CD8+ and CD8+ TEMRA cells reached a purity of at least 90%. About this clonotype itself: The target of this receptor is not known. One base away there is no much larger clone; base qualities are not given.

V lost 6 bases and J lost 0 bases; the stretch between them is 16 bases long. Reading from cysteine to phenylalanine, the CDR3 counts 16 amino acids. Only CDR3 DNA remains: 48 bases, in frame from the first base. RNA was extracted using the RNeasy kit, and roughly 0.5 to 1 ug of the RNA was reverse transcribed with random hexamers. The immunoSEQ multiplex PCR assay, covering 54 Vbeta and 13 Jbeta segments, was used to amplify TCR beta CDR3 regions. PCR amplification bias was corrected by using a synthetic template baseline for primer optimization and computational correction. Per the authors' processing: Reads were annotated to V, D and J genes according to IMGT and were analyzed with immunoSEQ Analyzer, with only productive sequences retained. Clonality was calculated as one minus the Shannon entropy normalized by log2 of the number of productive unique sequences. For each patient and control, public and private clones were evaluated among the 100 most prevalent clones. Clones were defined as Susac-specific if absent from the healthy and MS cohorts, from approximately 1,100 published viral clones and from other ImmuneACCESS disease sequences. TCRdb trimmed the raw reads at Q25, called clones with MiXCR and kept productive beta chains. Every entry covers one CDR3 protein and lists the most common genes and DNA from its rows. The V and J calls, along with clone size, are taken from TCRdb and not from the paper's own processing. The sample table shows tens of thousands of distinct CDR3 sequences, and 90% to 95% are seen once. The top ten constitute 0.26% of the sample.

The receptor chain draws on TRBV12-3 or TRBV12-4 and TRBJ2-3; the D region may be TRBD1 or TRBD2, each matching 5 bases equally. The sequenced sample was CD8+ T cells from PBMCs. This sequence was found in a human donor in good health. At the DNA level, the sequence is TGTGCCAGCAGCCTGGGGGACCCCTCTAGCACAGATACGCAGTATTTT. It translates as CASSLGDPSSTDTQYF.